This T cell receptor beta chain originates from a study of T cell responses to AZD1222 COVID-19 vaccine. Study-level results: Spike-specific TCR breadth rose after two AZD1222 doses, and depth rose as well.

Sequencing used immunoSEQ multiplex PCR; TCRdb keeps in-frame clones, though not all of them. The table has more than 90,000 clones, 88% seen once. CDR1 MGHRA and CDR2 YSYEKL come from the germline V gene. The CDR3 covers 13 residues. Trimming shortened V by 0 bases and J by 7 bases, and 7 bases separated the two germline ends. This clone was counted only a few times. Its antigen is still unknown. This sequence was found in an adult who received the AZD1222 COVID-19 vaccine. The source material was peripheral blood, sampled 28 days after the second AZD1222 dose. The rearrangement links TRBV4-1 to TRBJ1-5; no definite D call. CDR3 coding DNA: TGCGCCAGCAGCCAAGACTCCTGGCAGCCCCAGCATTTT. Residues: CASSQDSWQPQHF.